Reported below is one TCR beta chain. The CDR3 length is 14 residues. CDR1 is SGHRS, CDR2 YFSETQ, per germline. V was cut by 0 bases and J by 5 bases, with 11 bases left in between. This sample was included in a study of blood T cell repertoires in COVID-19. The assay was immunoSEQ multiplex PCR, and TCRdb's table has in-frame clones only and misses some. The sample holds 150,000 to 200,000 clones, approximately 87% seen once. Sequenced: peripheral blood. The receptor's source is a man between 18 and 29 years old with active or convalescent COVID-19. The chain has TRBV5-1 and TRBJ2-5, with D perhaps TRBD2 (6 bases). The CDR3 here is CASSLGDSGETQYF. Here the CDR3 DNA reads TGCGCCAGCAGCTTGGGCGACAGCGGGGAGACCCAGTACTTC.